A single sample is the source of the 28 T cell receptor beta chains below, sequenced in a study of identical twins. TCRdb re-called the 5' RACE reads with MiXCR, one entry per CDR3 protein. Of a few hundred thousand distinct CDR3 sequences listed, roughly 10% are singletons. The sequenced sample was naive T cells sorted from blood. These receptors came from a woman between 50 and 59 years old in good health.

Many counts were recorded for this clonotype. The chain carries TRBV4-1 and TRBJ2-5; D possibly corresponds to TRBD2 (6 bases). Germline assignment: CDR1 MGHRA and CDR2 YSYEKL. The germline V and J ends were trimmed by 2 bases and 5 bases, with 6 bases remaining between them. The CDR3 length is 12 residues. For the CDR3, the DNA is TGCGCCAGCAGCCAACGGGAGGAGACCCAGTACTTC. This sequence encodes CASSQREETQYF.

CDR3 sequence: CASSETAPRNQPQHF. CDR3 coding DNA: TGTGCCAGCTCGGAAACAGCGCCTCGCAATCAGCCCCAGCATTTT. This sequence joins TRBV2 and TRBJ1-5; D is unclear. V was clipped by 8 bases and J by 2 bases, with 16 bases between them. The CDR3 totals 15 residues. In germline, CDR1 is SNHLY, CDR2 FYNNEI.

The sample holds a few counts of this clonotype. The chain has TRBV5-1 and TRBJ1-1; the D is unclear. The CDR3 runs to 13 residues. Germline V CDR1 and CDR2: SGHRS, YFSETQ. The V end lost 4 bases, the J end lost 7 bases, and 14 bases lay between the germline ends. In DNA form, the CDR3 reads TGCGCCAGCAGCGTTCGGACGTCAGGTGAAGCTTTCTTT. Its protein is CASSVRTSGEAFF.

Only a few counts were recorded for this clonotype. This rearrangement joins TRBV6-2 or TRBV6-3 to TRBJ2-1; D uncertain. Per germline, CDR1 MNHEY and CDR2 SVGEGT. Trimming stripped 2 bases from V and 3 bases from J, with 11 bases between. This CDR3 has 15 amino acids. CDR3 loop: CASSYVSAIYNEQFF. The CDR3 DNA sequence: TGTGCCAGCAGTTACGTAAGCGCAATCTACAATGAGCAGTTCTTC.

The chain uses TRBV3-1 and TRBJ1-4, with D perhaps matching TRBD1 (6 bases). The V gene's germline CDR1 is LGHDT and CDR2 YNNKEL (reference sequence). CDR3 size: 16 residues. Trimming removed 0 bases from V and 5 bases from J, with 13 bases in between. CDR3: CASSQEWGARNEKLFF. CDR3 nucleotides: TGTGCCAGCAGCCAAGAGTGGGGGGCCAGAAATGAAAAACTGTTTTTT.

V and J are TRBV6-2 or TRBV6-3 and TRBJ2-1; TRBD2 matches 8 bases. The germline gives CDR1 MNHEY, CDR2 SVGEGT. This CDR3 is built from 16 residues. V was clipped by 4 bases and J by 5 bases; unmatched bases: 10. The CDR3 DNA reads TGTGCCAGCAGTTTATGGAGACTAGCGCGCGACAATGAGCAGTTCTTC. It is translated as CASSLWRLARDNEQFF.

This chain joins TRBV30 and TRBJ2-3; 12 bases fit TRBD2. The CDR3 spans 14 residues. Germline assignment: CDR1 GTSNPN and CDR2 SVGIG (reference sequence). Trimming removed 5 bases from V and 4 bases from J; junction bases left unmatched: 4. The CDR3 loop reads CAWGLAGLSDTQYF. The CDR3 DNA is TGTGCCTGGGGACTAGCGGGACTTTCAGATACGCAGTATTTT.

This clonotype was seen only a few times. The chain is built from TRBV5-1 and TRBJ2-2; the D call may be TRBD1 or TRBD2 (5 bases each). The CDR3 consists of 15 residues. V lost 4 bases and J lost 6, with 16 bases in between. Germline loops: CDR1 SGHRS, CDR2 YFSETQ. The CDR3 nucleotides read TGCGCCAGCAGCGCCTGGGACGGGGTCGCCGGGGAGCTGTTTTTT. Encoded protein: CASSAWDGVAGELFF.

This clonotype was seen many times. The chain uses TRBV5-1 and TRBJ2-1; 7 nucleotides line up with TRBD2. This CDR3 region has 15 residues. Trimming cost V 0 bases and J 2 bases; bases outside gene matches: 2. Germline CDR1 reads SGHRS; CDR2 reads YFSETQ. The CDR3 DNA follows: TGCGCCAGCAGCTTGGATGGGACTACCTACAATGAGCAGTTCTTC. Amino acids: CASSLDGTTYNEQFF.

The gene calls are TRBV24-1 and TRBJ2-6, with D maybe TRBD2 (5 bases). CDR3 length equals 19 residues. Trimming cost V 6 bases and J 2 bases, with 22 bases left between them. In germline, CDR1 is KGHDR, CDR2 SFDVKD. The CDR3 nucleotides are TGTGCCACCAGTCCCACTGGTCGGGGTTCAACGACTGGGGCCAACGTCCTGACTTTC. Protein: CATSPTGRGSTTGANVLTF.

In its sample, this clonotype was seen many times. This chain uses TRBV5-1 with TRBJ2-2, with 7 bases that match TRBD2. The CDR3 is made up of 17 amino acids. CDR1 is SGHRS, CDR2 YFSETQ, per germline. Trimming took 3 bases from V and 2 from J; bases not matched to a gene: 10. The CDR3 region has the DNA TGCGCCAGCAGCTGGATCCGGGACTACCCTAACACCGGGGAGCTGTTTTTT. This gives the protein CASSWIRDYPNTGELFF.

J is TRBJ2-5 and V is TRBV20-1, with D perhaps matching TRBD2 (5 bases). Trimming removed 5 bases at V and 5 bases at J, with 15 bases between. The CDR3 contains 13 residues. Germline V gene sequence: CDR1 DFQATT, CDR2 SNEGSKA (reference sequence). The CDR3 spells CSAPIASGETQYF. CDR3 nucleotides: TGCAGTGCTCCCATAGCCTCGGGGGAGACCCAGTACTTC.

The chain couples TRBV7-3 to TRBJ2-1; 7 bases are a match to TRBD2. Germline V lookup: CDR1 SGHTA, CDR2 FQGTGA. The CDR3 is 16 amino acids. With V trimmed by 6 bases and J by 2 bases, 10 bases remained unmatched. CDR3 sequence: CASSQMPGGTYNEQFF. Written as DNA, the CDR3 is TGTGCCAGCAGTCAGATGCCGGGAGGCACCTACAATGAGCAGTTCTTC.

The rearrangement uses TRBV5-1 and TRBJ1-2; 8 nucleotides agree with TRBD1. The V gene end was trimmed by 4 bases and the J gene end by 5 bases; junction bases not matched to a gene: 10. The germline V gene encodes CDR1 SGHRS and CDR2 YFSETQ. The CDR3 runs 15 residues. Written as DNA, the CDR3 is TGCGCCAGCAGCCCTTTGGACAGGGCGGTTTATGGCTACACCTTC. Translating it yields CASSPLDRAVYGYTF.

This clonotype occurred many times. This rearrangement joins TRBV29-1 to TRBJ2-1; D could derive from TRBD1 or TRBD2 (6 bases each). From germline, CDR1 is SQVTM and CDR2 ANQGSEA. The CDR3 is made up of 12 amino acids. V shed 4 bases and J shed 7 bases, with 11 bases lying between them. The CDR3 coding sequence is TGCAGCGTTGGAAGAGGGGGGAATGAGCAGTTCTTC. Translated, it gives CSVGRGGNEQFF.

This rearrangement joins TRBV20-1 to TRBJ2-1; no clear D gene. V was trimmed by 4 bases and J by 4 bases, leaving 5 bases between them. The CDR3 has 11 amino acids. Germline CDR1 DFQATT, CDR2 SNEGSKA (reference sequence). CDR3 nucleotides: TGCAGTGCTAAAAGTTACAATGAGCAGTTCTTC. It specifies CSAKSYNEQFF.

This clonotype has more than one count but fewer than ten. The chain is built from TRBV5-1 and TRBJ2-1; 8 nucleotides agree with TRBD1. There are 14 residues in the CDR3. The trim removed 7 bases at V and 3 bases at J, leaving 6 bases unmatched. Germline-derived CDR1 and CDR2 are SGHRS and YFSETQ. For the CDR3, the DNA is TGCGCCAGCCGTTCCGGGACAGGCTACAATGAGCAGTTCTTC. This translates into CASRSGTGYNEQFF.

CDR3 coding DNA: TGTGCCAGCAGCCTCGGGGAGGGCTGGACAGATACGCAGTATTTT. Translating gives CASSLGEGWTDTQYF. This chain connects TRBV7-7 to TRBJ2-3; 7 positions match TRBD2. Per the germline V gene, CDR1 is SSHAT and CDR2 is FNYEAQ (reference sequence). Losses at the gene ends were 5 bases for V and 3 bases for J; bases not matched to a gene: 8. The CDR3 consists of 15 residues. Full variable domain (rest looked up from reference TRBV7-7 and TRBJ2-3): GAGVSQSPRYKVTKRGQDVTLRCDPISSHATLYWYQQALGQGPEFLTYFNYEAQPDKSGLPSDRFSAERPEGSISTLTIQRTEQRDSAMYRCASSLGEGWTDTQYFGPGTRLTVL.

This clonotype occurred a few times. CDR3 coding DNA: TGTGCCAGCAGCTTCCTCCGGGACCAGAGTGAGACCCAGTACTTC. This codes for CASSFLRDQSETQYF. This rearrangement joins TRBV7-9 to TRBJ2-5; D is perhaps TRBD1 or TRBD2 (5 bases each). This CDR3 has 15 residues. V dropped 3 bases and J dropped 5 bases, with 16 bases sitting between them. The V gene's germline CDR1 is SEHNR and CDR2 FQNEAQ (reference sequence).

The sample holds many counts of this clonotype. The CDR3 loop is CASSGLTGNYQETQYF. The CDR3 DNA reads TGTGCCAGCAGTGGGTTGACAGGGAATTACCAAGAGACCCAGTACTTC. The chain employs TRBV25-1 and TRBJ2-5; 7 bases map to TRBD1. CDR3 length: 16 residues. Germline CDR1 MGHDK, CDR2 SYGVNS. V dropped 4 bases and J dropped 0; count of bases not matched to a gene: 8.

This clonotype was observed at least ten times. This chain joins TRBV11-2 and TRBJ2-6; the match to TRBD1 covers 9 bases. The CDR3 is 18 amino acids. CDR1 and CDR2 from the germline V gene are SGHAT and FQNNGV. With V trimmed by 2 bases and J by 0 bases, 5 bases remained unmatched. DNA for the CDR3: TGTGCCAGCAGCTTAACAGGGGGCCCATCCTCTGGGGCCAACGTCCTGACTTTC. Its translation is CASSLTGGPSSGANVLTF. Based on the CDR3 plus reference TRBV11-2 and TRBJ2-6, the full variable domain is EAGVAQSPRYKIIEKRQSVAFWCNPISGHATLYWYQQILGQGPKLLIQFQNNGVVDDSQLPKDRFSAERLKGVDSTLKIQPAKLEDSAVYLCASSLTGGPSSGANVLTFGAGSRLTVL.

This clonotype has ten or more counts. The chain uses TRBV24-1 and TRBJ2-1, with D possibly matching TRBD1 (6 bases). This CDR3 region has 15 residues. V gave up 2 bases and J gave up 5 bases, with 12 bases separating them. CDR1 and CDR2 (germline): KGHDR, SFDVKD. Here the CDR3 DNA reads TGTGCCACCAGTGATTCACAGGGCAAGGACAATGAGCAGTTCTTC. Translating it yields CATSDSQGKDNEQFF.

This clonotype was detected only a few times. The chain carries TRBV20-1 and TRBJ2-5; TRBD1 agrees at 7 bases. The CDR3 is 16 residues long. The trim removed 0 bases at V and 0 bases at J, leaving 7 bases unmatched. Germline CDR1 reads DFQATT; CDR2 reads SNEGSKA (reference sequence). CDR3 amino acids: CSARDRGQYYQETQYF. The DNA for the CDR3 is TGCAGTGCTAGAGATAGGGGACAGTATTACCAAGAGACCCAGTACTTC.

The gene calls are TRBV12-3 or TRBV12-4 and TRBJ1-1, with a tentative D call TRBD1 (5 bases). The CDR3 length is 15 residues. V lost 6 bases to trimming and J lost 1 base, with 15 bases between them. The CDR3 sequence is CASSPLGEPNTEAFF. The CDR3 nucleotides read TGTGCCAGCAGCCCTCTGGGGGAGCCGAACACTGAAGCTTTCTTT.

This chain uses TRBV9 with TRBJ2-2; D possibly matches TRBD1 or TRBD2 (6 bases each). The V end was cut by 0 bases, the J end by 4 bases, with 13 bases between. There are 16 residues in the CDR3. Germline V gene lookup returns CDR1 SGDLS and CDR2 YYNGEE. The CDR3 nucleotides read TGTGCCAGCAGCGTAGTAGCAGGAGGGGGCACCGGGGAGCTGTTTTTT. Encoded protein: CASSVVAGGGTGELFF.

This clonotype was counted at least ten times. The rearrangement links TRBV20-1 to TRBJ2-1, with 10 nucleotides matching TRBD2. This CDR3 has 16 residues. From germline, CDR1 is DFQATT and CDR2 SNEGSKA (reference sequence). V shed 0 bases and J 2 bases; nucleotides not matched to a gene: 4. This CDR3 reads CSARDASGRAYNEQFF. The CDR3 DNA sequence: TGCAGTGCTAGAGATGCTAGCGGGAGAGCCTACAATGAGCAGTTCTTC.

The rearrangement joins TRBV15 to TRBJ2-4; TRBD1 might be the D (7 bases). Germline assignment: CDR1 LNHNV and CDR2 YYDKDF (reference sequence). CDR3 length: 19 residues. V lost 0 bases and J 3 bases, leaving 21 bases between the germline ends. This CDR3 reads CATSRDRQGGSQGKNIQYF. The CDR3, as DNA: TGTGCCACCAGCAGAGATAGGCAGGGGGGTAGTCAGGGCAAAAACATTCAGTACTTC.

This clonotype was recorded many times. The rearrangement joins TRBV6-2 or TRBV6-3 to TRBJ2-1, with 10 positions matching TRBD2. V gave up 5 bases and J gave up 5 bases; unmatched junction bases: 6. Germline values: CDR1 MNHEY, CDR2 SVGEGT. This CDR3 has 15 residues. The CDR3 loop is CASSPLAGGHNEQFF. The CDR3 region has the DNA TGTGCCAGCAGTCCCTTAGCGGGAGGCCACAATGAGCAGTTCTTC.